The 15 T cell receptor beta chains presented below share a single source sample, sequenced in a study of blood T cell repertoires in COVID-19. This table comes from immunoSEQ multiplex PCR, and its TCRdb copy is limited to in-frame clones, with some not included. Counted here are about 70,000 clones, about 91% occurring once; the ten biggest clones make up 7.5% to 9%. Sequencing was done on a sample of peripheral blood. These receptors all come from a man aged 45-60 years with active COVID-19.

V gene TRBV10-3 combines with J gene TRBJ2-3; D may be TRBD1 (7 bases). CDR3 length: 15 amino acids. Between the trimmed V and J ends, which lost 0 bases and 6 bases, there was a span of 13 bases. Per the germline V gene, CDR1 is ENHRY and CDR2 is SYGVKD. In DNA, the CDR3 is TGTGCCATCAGTGAGTCGAAGGGGGCGGGGGATACGCAGTATTTT. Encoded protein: CAISESKGAGDTQYF.

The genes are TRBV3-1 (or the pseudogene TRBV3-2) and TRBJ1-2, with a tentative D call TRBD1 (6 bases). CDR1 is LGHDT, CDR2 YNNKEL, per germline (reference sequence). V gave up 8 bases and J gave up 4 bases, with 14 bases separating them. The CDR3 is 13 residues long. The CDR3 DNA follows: TGTGCCAGCGGACAGACAGGCTCCTATGGCTACACCTTC. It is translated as CASGQTGSYGYTF.

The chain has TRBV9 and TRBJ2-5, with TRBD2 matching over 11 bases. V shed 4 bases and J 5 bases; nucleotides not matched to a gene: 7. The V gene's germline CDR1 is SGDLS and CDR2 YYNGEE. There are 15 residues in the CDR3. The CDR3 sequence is CASSKWASGGETQYF. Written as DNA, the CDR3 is TGTGCCAGCAGCAAGTGGGCTAGCGGGGGGGAGACCCAGTACTTC.

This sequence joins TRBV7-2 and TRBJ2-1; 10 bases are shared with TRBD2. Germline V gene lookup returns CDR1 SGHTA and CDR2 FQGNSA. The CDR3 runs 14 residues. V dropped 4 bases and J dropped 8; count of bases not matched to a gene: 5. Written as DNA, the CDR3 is TGTGCCAGCAGCTCCCAGCGGGGGGGCGATGAGCAGTTCTTC. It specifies CASSSQRGGDEQFF.

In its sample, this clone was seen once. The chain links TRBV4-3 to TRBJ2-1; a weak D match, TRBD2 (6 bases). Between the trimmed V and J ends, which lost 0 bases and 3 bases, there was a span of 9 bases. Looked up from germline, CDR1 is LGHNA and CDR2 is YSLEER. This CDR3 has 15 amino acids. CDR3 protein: CASSQDWRGYNEQFF. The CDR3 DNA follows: TGCGCCAGCAGCCAAGACTGGCGGGGCTACAATGAGCAGTTCTTC.

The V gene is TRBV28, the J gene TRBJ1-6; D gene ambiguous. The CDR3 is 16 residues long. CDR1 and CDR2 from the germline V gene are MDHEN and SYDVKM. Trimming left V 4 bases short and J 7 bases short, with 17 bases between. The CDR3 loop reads CASSSTHDGKNSPLHF. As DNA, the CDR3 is TGTGCCAGCAGTTCCACACACGACGGGAAAAATTCACCCCTCCACTTT.

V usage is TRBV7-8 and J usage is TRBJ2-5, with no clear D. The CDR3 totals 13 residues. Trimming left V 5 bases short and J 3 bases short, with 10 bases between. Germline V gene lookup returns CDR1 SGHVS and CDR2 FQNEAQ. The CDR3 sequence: CASSRTEKETQYF. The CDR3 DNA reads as TGTGCCAGCAGCCGGACGGAGAAAGAGACCCAGTACTTC. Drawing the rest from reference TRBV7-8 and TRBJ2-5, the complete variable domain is GAGVSQSPRYKVAKRGQDVALRCDPISGHVSLFWYQQALGQGPEFLTYFQNEAQLDKSGLPSDRFFAERPEGSVSTLKIQRTQQEDSAVYLCASSRTEKETQYFGPGTRLLVL.

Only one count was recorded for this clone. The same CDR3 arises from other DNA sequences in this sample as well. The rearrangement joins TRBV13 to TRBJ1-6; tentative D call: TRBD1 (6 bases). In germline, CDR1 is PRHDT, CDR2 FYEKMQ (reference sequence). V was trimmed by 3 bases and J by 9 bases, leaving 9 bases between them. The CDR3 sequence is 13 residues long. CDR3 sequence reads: CASSLRGGSPLHF. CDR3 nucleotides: TGTGCCAGCAGCTTGAGAGGGGGTTCACCCCTCCACTTT. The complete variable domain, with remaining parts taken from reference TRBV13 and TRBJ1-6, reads AAGVIQSPRHLIKEKRETATLKCYPIPRHDTVYWYQQGPGQDPQFLISFYEKMQSDKGSIPDRFSAQQFSDYHSELNMSSLELGDSALYFCASSLRGGSPLHFGNGTRLTVT.

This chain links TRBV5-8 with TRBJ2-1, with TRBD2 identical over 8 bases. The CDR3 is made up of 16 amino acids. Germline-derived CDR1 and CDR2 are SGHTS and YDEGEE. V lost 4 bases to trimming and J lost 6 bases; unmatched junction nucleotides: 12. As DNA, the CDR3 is TGTGCCAGCAGCAGCCGCCGGAGCGGGGGCCTCAATGAGCAGTTCTTC. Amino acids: CASSSRRSGGLNEQFF.

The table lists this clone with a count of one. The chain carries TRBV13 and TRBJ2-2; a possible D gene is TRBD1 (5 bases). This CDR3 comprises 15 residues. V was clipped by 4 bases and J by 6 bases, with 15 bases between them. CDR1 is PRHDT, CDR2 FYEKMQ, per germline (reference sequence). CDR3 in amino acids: CASSSLLGAPGELFF. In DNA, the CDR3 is TGTGCCAGCAGCTCCCTCCTTGGGGCCCCCGGGGAGCTGTTTTTT.

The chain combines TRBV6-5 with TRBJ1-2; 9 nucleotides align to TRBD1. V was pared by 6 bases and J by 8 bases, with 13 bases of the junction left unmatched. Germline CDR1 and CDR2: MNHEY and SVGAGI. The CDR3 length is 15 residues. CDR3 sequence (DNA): TGTGCCAGCAGCGCTATACCGGGACAGGGAGGAGGCTACACCTTC. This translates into CASSAIPGQGGGYTF.

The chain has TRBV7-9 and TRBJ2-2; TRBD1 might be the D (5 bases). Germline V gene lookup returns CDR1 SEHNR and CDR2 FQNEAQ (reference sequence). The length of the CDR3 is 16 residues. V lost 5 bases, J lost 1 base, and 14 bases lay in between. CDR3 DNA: TGTGCCAGCAGCACTACCCTGGGGCTGAACACCGGGGAGCTGTTTTTT. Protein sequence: CASSTTLGLNTGELFF.

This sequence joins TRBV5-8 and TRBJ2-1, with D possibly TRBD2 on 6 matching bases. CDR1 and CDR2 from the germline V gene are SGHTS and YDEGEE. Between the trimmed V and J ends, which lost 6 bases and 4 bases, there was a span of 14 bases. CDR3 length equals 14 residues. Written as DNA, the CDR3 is TGTGCCAGCACCCCGTGGGGGGAATACAATGAGCAGTTCTTC. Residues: CASTPWGEYNEQFF.

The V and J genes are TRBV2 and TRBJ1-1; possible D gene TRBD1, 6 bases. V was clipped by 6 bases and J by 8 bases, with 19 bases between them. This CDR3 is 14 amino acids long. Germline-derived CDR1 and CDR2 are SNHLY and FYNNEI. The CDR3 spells CASSEDSPQSEAFF. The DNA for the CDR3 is TGTGCCAGCAGCGAGGACAGTCCTCAATCAGAAGCTTTCTTT.

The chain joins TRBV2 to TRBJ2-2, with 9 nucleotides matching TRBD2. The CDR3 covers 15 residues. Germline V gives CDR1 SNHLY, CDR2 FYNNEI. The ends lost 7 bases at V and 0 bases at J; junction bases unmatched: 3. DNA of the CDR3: TGTGCCAGCAAGGAGCGGGGGGCGAACACCGGGGAGCTGTTTTTT. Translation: CASKERGANTGELFF.